The sample holds a few counts of the clone carrying this T cell receptor (beta chain). There are 17 residues in the CDR3. V was cut by 5 bases and J by 3 bases, with 19 bases left in between. Germline CDR1 is SGHTA and CDR2 is FQGNSA. The data belong to a study of blood T cells in healthy people across ages. A J-beta primer mix and a sample-barcoded 5' primer were used in a second PCR of roughly 7 to 12 cycles. Each CDR3 protein gets one entry after TCRdb re-called the 5' RACE reads with MiXCR. In the table there are more than 800,000 distinct CDR3 sequences, around 30% of which are singletons. This chain joins TRBV7-2 and TRBJ1-4, with D possibly matching TRBD1 (6 bases). The sequence was collected from a woman of 80 years or more in good health. The material sequenced was blood. CDR3 in DNA: TGTGCCAGCAGCCCCAATGGGGGGGCCGGAGCTAATGAAAAACTGTTTTTT. It yields the protein CASSPNGGAGANEKLFF. The entire variable domain, with the rest obtained from reference TRBV7-2 and TRBJ1-4, is as follows: GAGVSQSPSNKVTEKGKDVELRCDPISGHTALYWYRQSLGQGLEFLIYFQGNSAPDKSGLPSDRFSAERTGGSVSTLTIQRTQQEDSAVYLCASSPNGGAGANEKLFFGSGTQLSVL.